This entry is about one T cell receptor beta chain. Antigen: not known. This record belongs to a study of a mutant IDH1 vaccine in newly diagnosed glioma. Study-level background: Patients were given eight vaccinations, scheduled in weeks 1, 3, 5, 7, 11, 15, 19 and 23. An approximately 62% male, approximately 38% female split and a mean age of around 41 years characterized treated patients. Prior therapy was radiotherapy, temozolomide, or both; most received both.

The CDR3 totals 15 residues. With V trimmed by 2 bases and J by 6 bases, 7 bases remained unmatched. Germline V lookup: CDR1 GTSNPN, CDR2 SVGIG (reference sequence). Time point meaning: week 5, during vaccination. With topical imiquimod, each dose of the vaccine consisted of 300 ug of mutant IDH1 20-mer peptide. Some clones are missing from TCRdb's copy, which holds only in-frame ones; the method was immunoSEQ multiplex PCR. The table lists about 51,000 clones, approximately 78% of them singletons. The sequence came from a middle-aged woman with glioma. This sequence joins TRBV30 and TRBJ2-3, with 11 bases fitting TRBD2. Sequences were derived from PBMCs, sampled from a glioma patient whose treatment included an IDH1 peptide vaccine. The CDR3 region has the DNA TGTGCCTGGAGTACATCTAGCGGGAGGAGGGATACGCAGTATTTT. Translating it yields CAWSTSSGRRDTQYF.